The clone carrying this T cell receptor (beta chain) was seen only a few times. This sample is drawn from a study of blood T cell repertoires in COVID-19. Method: immunoSEQ multiplex PCR; TCRdb's copy keeps in-frame clones and lacks some. The sample contains approximately 89,000 clones, 75% to 90% of which appear only once. V lost 0 bases and J 5 bases, leaving 12 bases between the germline ends. The CDR3 is 15 residues long. The germline gives CDR1 SGDLS, CDR2 YYNGEE. The sample comprised peripheral blood. The receptor's source is a woman older than 75 with acute or convalescent COVID-19. The chain recombines TRBV9 with TRBJ2-1; the D gene is possibly TRBD2 (5 bases). CDR3 coding DNA: TGTGCCAGCAGCGTAGGAAGAGGGATCAACAATGAGCAGTTCTTC. The encoded protein is CASSVGRGINNEQFF.